The next 30 T cell receptor beta chains were all read from a single sample in a study of blood T cell repertoires in COVID-19 (dated by TCRdb to 2018 to 2021). Library preparation used the immunoSEQ multiplex PCR assay. In its TCRdb copy, this immuneACCESS table keeps in-frame sequences only and misses some clones. Where compared with another copy, unresolved V genes explain less than half of these, and the others have no known cause. This sample lists around 190,000 clones; roughly 83% were detected once. The top ten clonotypes cover 5.6% of the sample. Material for sequencing was PBMCs or T cells enriched from blood (not recorded which). These receptors all come from a man aged 35-49 years with acute COVID-19.

This chain connects TRBV19 to TRBJ1-4; no firm D call. Trimming removed 3 bases from V and 6 bases from J, with 11 bases in between. The CDR3 sequence is 14 residues long. Per the germline V gene, CDR1 is LNHDA and CDR2 is SQIVND (reference sequence). The CDR3 region has the DNA TGTGCCAGTAGTATTATCTTCCCCCATGAAAAACTGTTTTTT. Protein sequence: CASSIIFPHEKLFF.

V is TRBV19 and J is TRBJ1-1, with D possibly TRBD1 on 5 matching bases. CDR1 and CDR2 (germline): LNHDA, SQIVND (reference sequence). V was cut by 8 bases and J by 0 bases, with 16 bases left in between. The CDR3 has 15 residues. CDR3 DNA: TGTGCCAGTTGCCCGGTTAGGGGTTTGAACACTGAAGCTTTCTTT. This sequence encodes CASCPVRGLNTEAFF.

The chain is built from TRBV7-3 and TRBJ2-1; D is ambiguous. Trimming took off 3 bases at V and 9 bases at J, with 18 bases between the two ends. The CDR3 is made up of 15 amino acids. Germline V gives CDR1 SGHTA, CDR2 FQGTGA. The CDR3 DNA reads TGTGCCAGCAGCTTGGTTTTTGGTGCACCCAGTGAGCAGTTCTTC. It codes for CASSLVFGAPSEQFF.

V and J are TRBV7-2 and TRBJ2-1; a weak D match, TRBD2 (5 bases). This CDR3 is built from 15 residues. V was shortened by 5 bases and J by 6 bases, with 17 bases between the two germline ends. Looked up from germline, CDR1 is SGHTA and CDR2 is FQGNSA. The CDR3 nucleotides read TGTGCCAGCAGCCGCAGACCCGCGGCGGGCAATGAGCAGTTCTTC. This gives the protein CASSRRPAAGNEQFF. Complete variable domain (other parts from reference TRBV7-2 and TRBJ2-1): GAGVSQSPSNKVTEKGKDVELRCDPISGHTALYWYRQSLGQGLEFLIYFQGNSAPDKSGLPSDRFSAERTGGSVSTLTIQRTQQEDSAVYLCASSRRPAAGNEQFFGPGTRLTVL.

The CDR3 DNA reads as TGTGCCAGCAGCTTAGCGCTGGGGACAGGGGGCTACGAGCAGTACTTC. Protein product: CASSLALGTGGYEQYF. The chain is built from TRBV7-2 and TRBJ2-7, with 11 positions matching TRBD1. Germline lookup yields CDR1 SGHTA and CDR2 FQGNSA. The V gene end was trimmed by 0 bases and the J gene end by 3 bases; junction bases not matched to a gene: 4. There are 16 residues in the CDR3.

The J gene is TRBJ2-7, the V gene TRBV14, with 9 bases aligning to TRBD1. This CDR3 spans 15 amino acids. V shed 1 base, J shed 6 bases, and the junction held 7 bases outside the gene matches. Looked up from germline, CDR1 is SGHDN and CDR2 is FVKESK. CDR3 sequence: CASSQVFGTGLEQYF. The CDR3 nucleotides read TGTGCCAGCAGCCAAGTTTTCGGGACAGGGCTCGAGCAGTACTTC.

The chain uses TRBV3-1 (or the pseudogene TRBV3-2) and TRBJ1-4; D is undetermined. Germline CDR1 LGHDT, CDR2 YNNKEL (reference sequence). The CDR3 totals 15 residues. Trimming took off 4 bases at V and 0 bases at J, with 9 bases between the two ends. CDR3 nucleotides: TGTGCCAGCAGCCCCCCCGGGACAACTAATGAAAAACTGTTTTTT. Encoded protein: CASSPPGTTNEKLFF.

V is TRBV6-6 and J is TRBJ1-5; D is uncertain. The CDR3 extends over 13 amino acids. The germline V gene has CDR1 MNHNY and CDR2 SVGAGI (reference sequence). V lost 0 bases and J 7 bases, leaving 7 bases between the germline ends. The CDR3 protein is CASSYSEEQPQHF. CDR3 nucleotides: TGTGCCAGCAGTTACTCGGAGGAGCAGCCCCAGCATTTT.

This clone was detected ten times or more. This chain connects TRBV7-2 to TRBJ2-7, with TRBD2 matching over 13 bases. With 0 bases clipped from V and 3 bases from J, the junction kept 17 bases outside the gene matches. The CDR3 spans 21 residues. The germline CDR1 and CDR2 sequences are SGHTA and FQGNSA. The CDR3 DNA follows: TGTGCCAGCAGCTTAGCCCCGTTGCCGCCGACTAGCGGGAGGCACAGCTACGAGCAGTACTTC. Protein sequence: CASSLAPLPPTSGRHSYEQYF. Full variable domain (outside the CDR3, taken from reference TRBV7-2 and TRBJ2-7): GAGVSQSPSNKVTEKGKDVELRCDPISGHTALYWYRQSLGQGLEFLIYFQGNSAPDKSGLPSDRFSAERTGGSVSTLTIQRTQQEDSAVYLCASSLAPLPPTSGRHSYEQYFGPGTRLTVT.

V and J are TRBV5-5 and TRBJ1-5, with TRBD1 matching 10 bases. Germline V gene data show CDR1 as SGHKS and CDR2 as YYEKEE (reference sequence). The CDR3 has 16 residues. With V trimmed by 2 bases and J by 0 bases, 2 bases remained unmatched. In DNA form, the CDR3 reads TGTGCCAGCAGCTTAGGACAGGGGGGTAGCAATCAGCCCCAGCATTTT. Its translation: CASSLGQGGSNQPQHF.

This rearrangement joins TRBV7-3 to TRBJ2-1; D is unclear. The length of the CDR3 is 14 residues. Germline V gives CDR1 SGHTA, CDR2 FQGTGA. The germline V and J ends were trimmed by 2 bases and 4 bases, with 9 bases remaining between them. CDR3 bases: TGTGCCAGCAGCTTAGGCGGAAAATACAATGAGCAGTTCTTC. Amino acid sequence: CASSLGGKYNEQFF.

The chain uses TRBV30 and TRBJ2-7; D call uncertain. The CDR3 runs 14 residues. V was shortened by 0 bases and J by 2 bases, with 11 bases between the two germline ends. Germline V gene sequence: CDR1 GTSNPN, CDR2 SVGIG (reference sequence). CDR3 in DNA: TGTGCCTGGAGTGTAGGCGGCCCTACCTACGAGCAGTACTTC. This codes for CAWSVGGPTYEQYF.

CDR3 nucleotide sequence: TGCGCCAGCAGTTTAGCAAGTGAGCAGTTCTTC. Residues: CASSLASEQFF. V usage is TRBV4-1 and J usage is TRBJ2-1, with D unclear. Trimming pared 6 bases from V and 9 bases from J, leaving 9 bases between. In germline, CDR1 is MGHRA, CDR2 YSYEKL. The CDR3 is 11 residues long.

The chain joins TRBV15 to TRBJ1-4; possibly TRBD1 for D (6 bases). The CDR3 runs 15 residues. From germline, CDR1 is LNHNV and CDR2 YYDKDF (reference sequence). Deletions cut 2 bases from V and 4 bases from J, with 11 bases between. For the CDR3, the DNA is TGTGCCACCAGCAGATCAAGGGGGGGTAATGAAAAACTGTTTTTT. This translates into CATSRSRGGNEKLFF.

The V and J genes are TRBV20-1 and TRBJ2-3; tentative D call: TRBD2 (6 bases). CDR1 is DFQATT, CDR2 SNEGSKA, per germline (reference sequence). The ends were cut back, 3 bases at V and 6 bases at J, with 16 bases in the middle. This CDR3 comprises 14 residues. CDR3 in amino acids: CSASRSGGGDTQYF. In nucleotides, the CDR3 is TGCAGTGCTAGTCGTTCAGGCGGAGGGGATACGCAGTATTTT.

This chain uses TRBV7-9 with TRBJ1-2; D possibly corresponds to TRBD1 (5 bases). The CDR3 is 12 residues long. Trimming cost V 5 bases and J 6 bases, with 10 bases left between them. From germline, CDR1 is SEHNR and CDR2 FQNEAQ (reference sequence). In DNA, the CDR3 is TGTGCCAGCAGCCCAGACAGCGATGGCTACACCTTC. It specifies CASSPDSDGYTF.

This clone came up a few times. The rearrangement uses TRBV7-9 and TRBJ2-1; no definite D call. This CDR3 contains 14 residues. V gave up 1 base and J gave up 5 bases, with 9 bases separating them. The V gene's germline CDR1 is SEHNR and CDR2 FQNEAQ (reference sequence). The CDR3 region has the DNA TGTGCCAGCAGCTTAGGTAACAGCAACAATGAGCAGTTCTTC. This encodes CASSLGNSNNEQFF.

The CDR3 DNA reads as TGCGCCAGCAGTGAGGTTGGTCTAGCGTACGAGCAGTACTTC. Protein product: CASSEVGLAYEQYF. This sequence joins TRBV10-1 and TRBJ2-7; D might be TRBD2 (6 bases). The germline gives CDR1 WNHNN, CDR2 SYGVQD (reference sequence). V lost 2 bases, J lost 4 bases, and 12 bases lay in between. The CDR3 length is 14 residues.

The chain links TRBV5-1 to TRBJ1-2; D is possibly TRBD1 (6 bases). Trimming shortened V by 4 bases and J by 2 bases, and 21 bases separated the two germline ends. Looked up from germline, CDR1 is SGHRS and CDR2 is YFSETQ. This CDR3 region has 17 residues. The CDR3 loop reads CASSPGQGSIINYGYTF. The CDR3 DNA reads as TGCGCCAGCAGCCCAGGGCAGGGGAGCATTATAAACTATGGCTACACCTTC.

This clone was detected only once. The V gene is TRBV27, the J gene TRBJ1-6; a possible D gene is TRBD1 (6 bases). The CDR3 sequence is 15 residues long. Trimming pared 2 bases from V and 9 bases from J, leaving 14 bases between. Germline V CDR1 and CDR2: MNHEY, SMNVEV (reference sequence). The CDR3 DNA sequence: TGTGCCAGCAGTTTAAATGGGGGCTTTAGTTCACCCCTCCACTTT. This gives the protein CASSLNGGFSSPLHF.

This clone was recorded once. The genes are TRBV6-1 and TRBJ1-1; a possible D gene is TRBD1 (6 bases). Trimming cost V 2 bases and J 7 bases, with 11 bases left between them. The CDR3 sequence is 13 residues long. From germline, CDR1 is MNHNS and CDR2 SASEGT. For the CDR3, the DNA is TGTGCCAGCAGTGAACAGGGGATGAGTGAAGCTTTCTTT. Its protein is CASSEQGMSEAFF.

V usage is TRBV11-2 and J usage is TRBJ2-7; a possible D gene is TRBD2 (6 bases). Germline CDR1 reads SGHAT; CDR2 reads FQNNGV. The CDR3 sequence is 15 residues long. With 2 bases removed from V and 3 bases from J, the gap between germline ends came to 14 bases. For the CDR3, the DNA is TGTGCCAGCAGCTTATTCGGGGGATCATTCTACGAGCAGTACTTC. Its translation: CASSLFGGSFYEQYF.

The chain is built from TRBV2 and TRBJ1-1; D is uncertain. V lost 2 bases and J lost 6, with 13 bases in between. The CDR3 loop spans 14 amino acids. Germline CDR1 and CDR2: SNHLY and FYNNEI. CDR3 DNA sequence: TGTGCCAGCAGTGAACAGGAGGGAAACCCTGAAGCTTTCTTT. Its translation: CASSEQEGNPEAFF.

This chain links TRBV27 with TRBJ2-7, with D maybe TRBD1 (5 bases). This CDR3 region has 13 residues. From germline, CDR1 is MNHEY and CDR2 SMNVEV (reference sequence). Trimming left V 1 base short and J 5 bases short, with 9 bases between. The DNA of the CDR3 is TGTGCCAGCAGTTTATTAAGGGGAAACGAGCAGTACTTC. Its translation is CASSLLRGNEQYF.

CDR3 region: CASGGPRTGYTF. DNA for the CDR3: TGTGCCAGCGGAGGGCCGCGAACGGGCTACACCTTC. The rearrangement uses TRBV12-3 or TRBV12-4 and TRBJ1-2; D uncertain. Between the trimmed V and J ends, which lost 8 bases and 8 bases, there was a span of 15 bases. The CDR3 is made up of 12 amino acids.

A note on this clone: At one end, the junction sequence differs from germline, possibly due to a read error. The chain combines TRBV6-5 with TRBJ2-7; TRBD2 agrees at 10 bases. Looked up from germline, CDR1 is MNHEY and CDR2 is SVGAGI. CDR3 size: 15 residues. CDR3 loop: CASSDSSGSMYEQYF. In nucleotides, the CDR3 is TGTGCCAGCAGTGACTCTAGCGGGAGTATGTACGAGCAGTACTTC.

The chain links TRBV28 to TRBJ1-5; 10 nucleotides align to TRBD1. The CDR3 has 14 amino acids. Germline assignment: CDR1 MDHEN and CDR2 SYDVKM. Unmatched junction bases numbered 5, after V lost 3 bases and J lost 9 bases. CDR3 amino acids: CASSLGTGEGPQHF. DNA of the CDR3: TGTGCCAGCAGTTTGGGGACAGGGGAGGGGCCCCAGCATTTT.

V gene TRBV27 combines with J gene TRBJ1-2, with D possibly TRBD1 on 5 matching bases. CDR1 is MNHEY, CDR2 SMNVEV, per germline (reference sequence). The CDR3 is made up of 12 amino acids. The V end lost 6 bases, the J end lost 2 bases, and 7 bases lay between the germline ends. The CDR3 protein is CASSPGNYGYTF. The CDR3 nucleotides are TGTGCCAGCAGCCCAGGGAACTATGGCTACACCTTC.

The chain combines TRBV23-1 with TRBJ2-7; a possible D gene is TRBD1 (6 bases). TRBV23-1 is treated as an ORF (open reading frame) with a function not yet certain. CDR3 length: 17 residues. V gave up 0 bases and J gave up 4 bases, with 19 bases separating them. The CDR3 nucleotides read TGCGCCAGCAGTCAATCGAATCGCAGGGGAGCGTGGTACGAGCAGTACTTC. Amino acid sequence: CASSQSNRRGAWYEQYF.

The V call is TRBV27, the J call TRBJ1-4; 10 nucleotides match TRBD1. Germline V CDR1 and CDR2: MNHEY, SMNVEV (reference sequence). The CDR3 sequence is 19 residues long. J was trimmed by 7 bases and V by 2 bases; bases with no gene match: 16. The CDR3 DNA sequence: TGTGCCAGCAGTTTAGTGGGTCTCGTACCCGGACAGGGGGTTGAAAAACTGTTTTTT. Residues: CASSLVGLVPGQGVEKLFF.